This T cell receptor (beta chain) was sequenced in a study of response to subunit inactivated influenza vaccine. Concerning this clonotype itself: The target antigen is unknown.

Each CDR3 protein gets one entry after TCRdb re-called the RT-PCR reads with MiXCR. The sample includes fewer than 600,000 distinct CDR3 sequences, approximately 7.2% of them seen just once. Study-level findings and limits: Few new T cells, the authors suggested, are recruited by each seasonal influenza vaccination.

The receptor was isolated from a man between 50 and 75 years old who received an inactivated influenza vaccine. The source was PBMCs from blood, collected less than 30 months after vaccination.

The CDR3, as DNA: TGTGCCCGACAGGGGATGGGCAACACTGAAGCTTTCTTT. Its protein is CARQGMGNTEAFF. This chain links TRBV27 with TRBJ1-1; 8 bases map to TRBD1. J was trimmed by 2 bases and V by 11 bases; bases with no gene match: 7. Germline lookup yields CDR1 MNHEY and CDR2 SMNVEV (reference sequence). The length of the CDR3 is 13 residues.